Given below is one T cell receptor beta chain in context. Its specificity is unknown. Processing of graft tissue released intraepithelial and lamina propria lymphocytes. Only in-frame clones appear in the TCRdb table, and some are missing; sequencing was by immunoSEQ multiplex PCR. The sample lists 9,000 to 10,000 clones, 70% to 90% occurring once. The data were obtained in a study of graft-versus-host responses after intestinal transplantation. Overall study results and limits: Detected in recipient marrow were GvH clones, some of which were first observed in ileum or blood. Early post-transplant falls in HvG clones accompanied the peak levels of circulating GvH clones.

The V gene's germline CDR1 is MGHRA and CDR2 YSYEKL. V was pared by 2 bases and J by 6 bases, with 7 bases of the junction left unmatched. CDR3 size: 15 residues. This TCR was sampled from a human patient who received an intestinal transplant, so some T cells may come from the graft donor. The chain joins TRBV4-1 to TRBJ2-5, with 9 bases matching TRBD1. Source: ileum tissue, taken just over 700 days after intestinal transplantation. This CDR3 reads CASSQTTGGGQTQYF. CDR3 nucleotides: TGCGCCAGCAGCCAAACCACAGGGGGCGGTCAGACCCAGTACTTC.